This TCR beta chain originates from a study of metastatic and nonmetastatic thyroid tumors. Looking at the study overall: Thyroid patients, malignant and benign, had repertoires compared across blood and tumor or nodule tissue. Findings of the study overall: It was reportedly found that TCR beta diversity was significantly higher in malignant thyroid tumors than in benign nodules, a difference seen in both blood and tumor samples.

Authors' methods: Built for papillary thyroid cancer, a distant-metastasis classifier drew on CDR3 differences across clinicopathological groups. TCRdb re-called clones from the PCR reads using MiXCR. The V and J calls follow TCRdb's processing rather than the paper's. Of 35,000 to 50,000 clones listed, roughly 19% were seen once; the top ten hold around 17%. CDR3 size: 16 residues. Germline values: CDR1 MGHRA, CDR2 YSYEKL. V shed 2 bases and J shed 2 bases, with 15 bases lying between them. All patients were untreated before thyroid surgery. This clone was recorded many times. What it binds is not known.

This TCR came from a female donor with papillary thyroid cancer or a benign thyroid nodule (not recorded which). Some clones in this sample may be carry-over from other donors' samples. Sequencing input: blood. The rearrangement joins TRBV4-1 to TRBJ1-1; D perhaps matches TRBD1 (6 bases). The CDR3 nucleotides read TGCGCCAGCAGCCAACCGGCCAGGGGAGTAAACACTGAAGCTTTCTTT. Amino acid sequence: CASSQPARGVNTEAFF.